The rows below give T cell receptor beta chains drawn from one sample of a study of cytomegalovirus exposure and HLA in healthy donors. Produced via immunoSEQ multiplex PCR; TCRdb's table is partial and in-frame only. Altogether 95,000 to 150,000 clones are present, 60% to 85% being singletons, with the ten largest covering around 2.7%. The sample comprised PBMCs. These receptor sequences come from a woman aged 40 to 49 in good health and CMV-seropositive. CDR3s include the opening cysteine and the closing phenylalanine or tryptophan. The D gene is left open where the match is weak. Clone size, where shown, is once, few, many, or a class for clones that have expanded.

J gene	V gene	D gene	clone size	CDR3 DNA	CDR3 protein
TRBJ1-2	TRBV6-5	NA	NA	TGTGCCAGCAGTTATAGTCCCGCTAACTATGGCTACACCTTC	CASSYSPANYGYTF
TRBJ2-2	TRBV9	NA	NA	TGTGCCAGCAGCGTACGCGGACTAAACCGGAACACCGGGGAGCTGTTTTTT	CASSVRGLNRNTGELFF
TRBJ1-6	TRBV18	NA	NA	TGTGCCAGCTCACCACCGGGCAGGGTTAATTCACCCCTCCACTTT	CASSPPGRVNSPLHF
TRBJ2-2	TRBV15	NA	NA	TGTGCCACCAGCCCACGGAAACAGACCGGGGAGCTGTTTTTT	CATSPRKQTGELFF
TRBJ2-1	TRBV4-3	NA	NA	TGCGCCAGCAGCCAAGAGACAGGCCGCTACAATGAGCAGTTCTTC	CASSQETGRYNEQFF
TRBJ1-2	TRBV4-1	TRBD1	few	TGCGCCAGCAGCCAACTAACAGGGGCGGGGGGCTACACCTTC	CASSQLTGAGGYTF
TRBJ1-2	TRBV18	TRBD1	NA	TGTGCCAGCTCACTCGACAGGGAATATGGCTACACCTTC	CASSLDREYGYTF
TRBJ2-6	TRBV7-3	NA	NA	TGTGCCAGCAGCACACAGGGAGCTGGGGCCAACGTCCTGACTTTC	CASSTQGAGANVLTF
TRBJ2-3	TRBV29-1	TRBD2	NA	TGCAGCGTTGTTGCAGGGAGGGGATCAGCAGATACGCAGTATTTT	CSVVAGRGSADTQYF
TRBJ1-4	TRBV5-1	NA	few	TGCGCCAGCAGCCTGGACATTAATGAAAAACTGTTTTTT	CASSLDINEKLFF
TRBJ2-5	TRBV5-4	TRBD1	NA	TGTGCCAGCAGCTTCGAGGGTGACAGGGGCCAAGAGACCCAGTACTTC	CASSFEGDRGQETQYF
TRBJ1-1	TRBV29-1	TRBD1	NA	TGCAGCGCTGGACAGGGCAACACTGAAGCTTTCTTT	CSAGQGNTEAFF
TRBJ1-1	TRBV6-1	NA	NA	TGTGCCAGCAGTGAAAGGGCAGGGCGGAACACTGAAGCTTTCTTT	CASSERAGRNTEAFF
TRBJ2-2	TRBV5-1	TRBD1	NA	TGCGCCAGCAGCTTGGCGACAGGGTGGTGGAACACCGGGGAGCTGTTTTTT	CASSLATGWWNTGELFF
TRBJ2-1	TRBV2	TRBD1	NA	TGTGCCAGCAGCGCCGACAGGGGCAATGAGCAGTTCTTC	CASSADRGNEQFF
TRBJ1-1	TRBV25-1	TRBD1	NA	TGTGCCAGCAGAAGGGGAACAGGGGGCGGTGGCACTGAAGCTTTCTTT	CASRRGTGGGGTEAFF
TRBJ2-5	TRBV4-2	TRBD2	NA	TGTGCCAGCAGCCAAGGAAGGAGCGGGGCCCAAGAGACCCAGTACTTC	CASSQGRSGAQETQYF
TRBJ1-5	TRBV5-8	NA	NA	TGTGCCAGCAGCTTGCGCCAGTTCCATAATCAGCCCCAGCATTTT	CASSLRQFHNQPQHF
TRBJ2-1	TRBV28	NA	few	TGTGCCAGCAGGTCCTACCAGGCAAACAATGAGCAGTTCTTC	CASRSYQANNEQFF
TRBJ2-1	TRBV6-1	TRBD2	few	TGTGCCAGCAGCCGGACTAGCGGGGGATACAATGAGCAGTTCTTC	CASSRTSGGYNEQFF
TRBJ2-7	TRBV6-6	TRBD2	NA	TGTGCCAGCAGCATTAGCGGGAGCTCCTACGAGCAGTACTTC	CASSISGSSYEQYF
TRBJ1-5	TRBV6-5	NA	NA	TGTGCCAGCAGTTACGTTCGGGGGAATCAGCCCCAGCATTTT	CASSYVRGNQPQHF
TRBJ2-7	TRBV15	TRBD1	NA	TGTGCCACCAGCCCCGGACAGGGGTATTCCTCCTACGAGCAGTACTTC	CATSPGQGYSSYEQYF
TRBJ2-5	TRBV7-9	NA	NA	TGTGCCAGCAGCTTAGTTTTGAGGGACCAAGAGACCCAGTACTTC	CASSLVLRDQETQYF
TRBJ1-1	TRBV29-1	TRBD1	NA	TGCAGCGTTGAGGGACAGGCGAACACTGAAGCTTTCTTT	CSVEGQANTEAFF
TRBJ1-4	TRBV4-3	NA	few	TGCGCCAGCAGCCCCACAGCAGGCGGGGGGGAACTGTTTTTT	CASSPTAGGGELFF
TRBJ2-2	TRBV29-1	TRBD1	once	TGCAGCGCTCAAAAAGACAGGGCCGGGGAGCTGTTTTTT	CSAQKDRAGELFF
TRBJ2-1	TRBV5-6	TRBD2	NA	TGTGCCAGCAGCTTGCCTAGCGGGGGCGAGCAGTTCTTC	CASSLPSGGEQFF
TRBJ2-3	TRBV7-9	TRBD2	once	TGTGCCAGCAGCTTAGACGGGGGGAACACAGATACGCAGTATTTT	CASSLDGGNTDTQYF
TRBJ2-3	TRBV7-2	NA	NA	TGTGCCAGCAGATCCAGGCGCACAGATACGCAGTATTTT	CASRSRRTDTQYF
TRBJ2-5	TRBV4-3	NA	NA	TGCGCCAGCAGCCAAGATTTTGGCACGTACCAAGAGACCCAGTACTTC	CASSQDFGTYQETQYF
TRBJ2-5	TRBV5-8	NA	NA	TGTGCCAGCAGCTGGACACTACAAGAGACCCAGTACTTC	CASSWTLQETQYF
TRBJ2-1	TRBV10-3	TRBD2	NA	TGTGCCATCGGAGAGGCTAGCGGGAGGGCCAGGGACAATGAGCAGTTCTTC	CAIGEASGRARDNEQFF
TRBJ2-5	TRBV11-2	NA	few	TGTGCCAGCAGCCACCGGACCCATCAGGGAGAGACCCAGTACTTC	CASSHRTHQGETQYF
TRBJ2-3	TRBV2	TRBD1	NA	TGTGCCAGCAGCTGGGGGGACAGGGCCACAGATACGCAGTATTTT	CASSWGDRATDTQYF
TRBJ1-2	TRBV2	TRBD1	NA	TGTGCCAGCAGTGACGGATACCGGGACAGAGGTCAATGGGACTATGGCTACACCTTC	CASSDGYRDRGQWDYGYTF
TRBJ2-7	TRBV7-2	TRBD2	NA	TGTGCCAGCAGCCTCGAGCTGGCGGGAGTAGGCCCTCTCGAGCAGTACTTC	CASSLELAGVGPLEQYF
TRBJ2-2	TRBV7-9	TRBD1	NA	TGTGCCAGCAGCTATACAGGGGGCCGCACCGGGGAGCTGTTTTTT	CASSYTGGRTGELFF
TRBJ1-2	TRBV7-2	NA	NA	TGTGCCAGCAGCCTGACGGTGGGGCCTAACTATGGCTACACCTTC	CASSLTVGPNYGYTF
TRBJ2-7	TRBV19	TRBD1	once	TGTGCCAGTAGTGGGGGACAGGGGTACGAGCAGTACTTC	CASSGGQGYEQYF
TRBJ2-1	TRBV19	TRBD2	few	TGTGCCAGTAGTATGCACCTAGCGGGGGCTTCCTACAATGAGCAGTTCTTC	CASSMHLAGASYNEQFF
TRBJ2-7	TRBV5-8	TRBD2	few	TGTGCCAGCAGCTTGGAACCTAGCGGGGGGGACTCCTACGAGCAGTACTTC	CASSLEPSGGDSYEQYF
TRBJ1-1	TRBV19	TRBD1	NA	TGTGCCAGTAGTTCCTCCGGGACAGGGGCCAGTGAAGCTTTCTTT	CASSSSGTGASEAFF
TRBJ1-4	TRBV4-1	NA	NA	TGCGCCAGCAGCTACCCGGGATCTAATGAAAAACTGTTTTTT	CASSYPGSNEKLFF
TRBJ2-5	TRBV7-9	NA	NA	TGTGCCAGCAGCCCCACAGGGAAGAAAGAGACCCAGTACTTC	CASSPTGKKETQYF
TRBJ2-3	TRBV1	NA	NA	TGCACCAGCAGACGACTAGCGGGGGCCTCAGATTACACAGATACGCAGTATTTT	CTSRRLAGASDYTDTQYF
TRBJ1-1	TRBV5-1	TRBD1	NA	TGCGCCAGCAGCTTGGCGGGGACAGGGACTAGGGTCACTGAAGCTTTCTTT	CASSLAGTGTRVTEAFF
TRBJ2-7	TRBV7-9	NA	NA	TGTGCCAGCAGCGCGGACAGTTCCTACGAGCAGTACTTC	CASSADSSYEQYF
TRBJ2-1	TRBV19	TRBD2	NA	TGTGCCAGTAGTATAGGGAGGGAGGGTGAGCAGTTCTTC	CASSIGREGEQFF
TRBJ1-1	TRBV6-1	NA	NA	TGTGCCAGCAGCACCGGCACAGGTGAAGCTTTCTTT	CASSTGTGEAFF
TRBJ2-5	TRBV6-6	NA	NA	TGTGCCAGCAGTTACTCGAGTGAGACCCAGTACTTC	CASSYSSETQYF
TRBJ2-7	TRBV5-1	TRBD2	NA	TGCGCCAGCAGCTTGGCCAGGGCTAGCGGGGGCCGTATAACCTACGAGCAGTACTTC	CASSLARASGGRITYEQYF
TRBJ1-2	TRBV4-3	TRBD1	once	TGCGCCAGCAGCCAGGGGCTCCGGGACAGGGAGTCGGATGGCTACACCTTC	CASSQGLRDRESDGYTF
TRBJ2-7	TRBV7-8	NA	NA	TGTGCCAGCAGCCCCTTCCTCTCCTACGAGCAGTACTTC	CASSPFLSYEQYF
TRBJ1-5	TRBV7-2	NA	NA	TGTGCCAGCAGCTTAGTTGCGGGGAGCAATCAGCCCCAGCATTTT	CASSLVAGSNQPQHF